This T cell receptor beta chain stems from a study of blood T cell repertoires in COVID-19. For the study at large: The United States, Italy and Spain provided the acute and convalescent COVID-19 samples.

A PCR-confirmed or clinician-diagnosed COVID-19 case had contacted exposed participants within 2 weeks of entry. Authors' analysis steps: Cell counts per sample came from amplifying reference gene primers. Clones were read by immunoSEQ multiplex PCR, and TCRdb kept only the in-frame ones, dropping some. Clone size and V and J calls were adopted from that table, with D and trimming inferred from the DNA. The data contain 150,000 to 200,000 clones, about 83% of them singletons. Sequenced: PBMCs or T cells enriched from blood (not recorded which). The receptor's source is a woman under 40 who had been exposed to COVID-19.

The CDR3: CASSPPGGSGYTF. In DNA, the CDR3 is TGTGCCAGCAGTCCTCCCGGAGGTTCTGGCTACACCTTC. The chain links TRBV12-3 or TRBV12-4 to TRBJ1-2, with D unresolved. The V end was cut by 5 bases, the J end by 7 bases, with 14 bases between. The CDR3 contains 13 residues.